This T cell receptor beta chain was sequenced during a study of shared T cell receptors in the human thymus (dated by TCRdb to the early 2020s). Study-wide context: The study examined how self-reactive, shared T-cell receptor alpha chains are generated in the human thymus.

The CDR3, from cysteine to phenylalanine, totals 15 residues. Only the CDR3 portion is preserved as DNA: 45 bases, with reading frame beginning at the first base. The germline V gene sets CDR1 to SGHRS and CDR2 to YFSETQ. The junction shows trimming of 4 bases on V and 1 base on J, and the gene matches do not reach 7 bases of it. As regards this clone: Which antigen it targets is not known. Nothing much larger sits one base from this clone, and base qualities are not available. Other nucleotide sequences from this sample produce the same CDR3.

Libraries were built with the immunoSEQ multiplex PCR assay. TCRdb obtained this table from immuneACCESS and retained in-frame rearrangements with V and J assigned. These tables miss some clones; where compared with another copy, unresolved V genes account for less than half of the shortfall, and the remainder is unexplained. The sample table shows more than 550,000 clones, and approximately 83% are seen once. The top ten clones comprise more than 0.008% of the sample. These data also formed part of another study, on human thymus T cells. As the second paper documents: Immunologically healthy infants undergoing open corrective cardiac surgery for congenital heart defects in Finland were used as donors. Thymus tissue was collected as surgical resects that were removed during corrective cardiac surgery. Biased V and J gene segment usage appeared to be present in both thymic and peripheral blood repertoires. Highly overlapping thymic TCR repertoires among unrelated individuals were reported in the related research. The study described the TCR alpha and beta repertoires in about eight infant thymus samples and a few matching peripheral blood samples. The infant donors were roughly 6 to 244 days old, and the cohort included several males and a couple of females. Thymocytes were mechanically released from the tissue and were stored as pellets of 10-30 million cells at -70 degrees C. A QIAsymphony instrument was used to extract genomic DNA from the frozen cell pellets. Using the immunoSEQ multiplex PCR assay, the TCRB and TCRAD loci were amplified from a standardized quantity of quality-controlled genomic DNA. The V(D)J region was spanned by amplicons of a length sufficient to cover the CDR3 and to identify V and J genes. Through the commercial immunoSEQ service, the amplicons were sequenced on an Illumina platform. Primer bias and sequencing errors were corrected as previously described, and TCRAD and TCRB were defined on the basis of the IMGT database. immunoSEQ Analyzer 3.0 and VDJTools were used for repertoire analysis, which covered basic statistics, V/J segment usage, diversity estimates, rarefaction and pairwise overlap. To estimate diversity, the Chao1, ChaoE, Efron-Thisted, Shannon and inverse Simpson indices were applied, and diversity was also estimated on datasets down-sampled to the smallest sample. Repertoire overlap was assessed by strict matching of CDR3 nucleotide sequence, V gene and J gene, and clustering was done by Jaccard-based multidimensional scaling. On average, around 810,000 unique TCRB clonotypes were obtained from thymus samples, compared with roughly 84,000 from blood samples.

The receptor chain draws on TRBV5-1 and TRBJ1-1; TRBD1 fits 7 bases in the junction. This receptor was obtained from a girl in the first two years of life with a congenital heart defect. Donor details come from another sample of the same person, matched by shared clones. Material: thymocytes. CDR3 region: CASSLQGTANTEAFF. The DNA reads TGCGCCAGCAGCCTACAGGGGACGGCGAACACTGAAGCTTTCTTT.